This T cell receptor (beta chain) comes out of a study of neurological immune-mediated disorders. The cDNA was synthesized by means of template-switch 5'RACE, which was carried out with 10-nucleotide random UMIs. TCRdb reanalysed the 5' RACE reads using MiXCR and keeps one entry per CDR3 protein. This sample has roughly 39,000 distinct CDR3 sequences; 7.2% occur once, and the top ten carry around 6%. The CDR3 spans 16 residues. With 5 bases clipped from V and 3 bases from J, the junction kept 12 bases outside the gene matches. Germline CDR1 DFQATT, CDR2 SNEGSKA (reference sequence). Study-wide points: Falling below healthy controls, multiple sclerosis showed the least TCR clonal expansion, while HTLV-1-associated myelopathy showed the most.

The sorted libraries started from 850,000 to 1,000,000 CD4+ or CD8+ T cells. This clonotype was recorded at least ten times. The antigen remains undetermined. This receptor was obtained from a man in his fifties or sixties in good health. This chain uses TRBV20-1 with TRBJ2-3, with 9 bases fitting TRBD2. Sample: CD4+ T cells from blood. The CDR3 DNA follows: TGCAGTGCTCTCTGGGGGAGCGGGAGGTCGACAGATACGCAGTATTTT. It yields the protein CSALWGSGRSTDTQYF.